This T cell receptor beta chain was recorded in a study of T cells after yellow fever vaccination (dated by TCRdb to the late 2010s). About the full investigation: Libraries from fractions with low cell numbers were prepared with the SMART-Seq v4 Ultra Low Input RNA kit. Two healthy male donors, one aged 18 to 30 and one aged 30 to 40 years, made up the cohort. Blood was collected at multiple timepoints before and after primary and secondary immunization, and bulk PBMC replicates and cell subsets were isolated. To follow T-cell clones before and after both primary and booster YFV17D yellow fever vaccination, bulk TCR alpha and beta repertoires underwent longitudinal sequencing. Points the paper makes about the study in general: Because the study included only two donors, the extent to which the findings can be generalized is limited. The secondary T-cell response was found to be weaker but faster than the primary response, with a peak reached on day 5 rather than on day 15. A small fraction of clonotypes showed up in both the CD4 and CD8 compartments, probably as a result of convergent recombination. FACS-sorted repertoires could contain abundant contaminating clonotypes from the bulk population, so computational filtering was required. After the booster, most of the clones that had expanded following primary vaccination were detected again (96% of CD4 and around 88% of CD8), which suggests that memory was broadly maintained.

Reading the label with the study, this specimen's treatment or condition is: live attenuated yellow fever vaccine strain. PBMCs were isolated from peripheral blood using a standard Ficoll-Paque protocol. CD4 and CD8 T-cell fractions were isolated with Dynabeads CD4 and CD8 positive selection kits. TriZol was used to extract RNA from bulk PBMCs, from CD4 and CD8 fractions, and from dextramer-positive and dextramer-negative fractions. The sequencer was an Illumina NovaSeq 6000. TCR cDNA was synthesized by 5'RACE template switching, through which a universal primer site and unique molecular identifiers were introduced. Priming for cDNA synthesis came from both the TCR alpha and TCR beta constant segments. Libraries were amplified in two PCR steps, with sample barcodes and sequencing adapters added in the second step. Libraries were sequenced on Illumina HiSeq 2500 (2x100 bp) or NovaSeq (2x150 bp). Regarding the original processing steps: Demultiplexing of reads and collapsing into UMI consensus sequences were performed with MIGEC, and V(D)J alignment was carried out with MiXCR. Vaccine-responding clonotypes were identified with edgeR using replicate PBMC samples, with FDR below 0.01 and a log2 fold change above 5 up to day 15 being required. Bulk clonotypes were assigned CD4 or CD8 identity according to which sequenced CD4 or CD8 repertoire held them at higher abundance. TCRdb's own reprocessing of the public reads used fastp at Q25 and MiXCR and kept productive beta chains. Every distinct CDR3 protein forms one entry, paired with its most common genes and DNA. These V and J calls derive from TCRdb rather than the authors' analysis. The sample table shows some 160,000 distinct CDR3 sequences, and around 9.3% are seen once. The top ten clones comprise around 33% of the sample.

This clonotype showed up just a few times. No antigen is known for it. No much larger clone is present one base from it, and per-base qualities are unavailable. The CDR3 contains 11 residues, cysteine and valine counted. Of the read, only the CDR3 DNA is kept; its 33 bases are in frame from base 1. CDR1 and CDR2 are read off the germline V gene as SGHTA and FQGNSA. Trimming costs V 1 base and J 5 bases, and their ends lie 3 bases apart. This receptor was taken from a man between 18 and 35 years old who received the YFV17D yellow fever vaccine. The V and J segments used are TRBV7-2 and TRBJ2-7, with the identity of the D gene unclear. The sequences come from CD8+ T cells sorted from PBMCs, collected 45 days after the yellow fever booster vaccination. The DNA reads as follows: TGTGCCAGCAGCTTAGGGAACGAGCAGTACGTC. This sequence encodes CASSLGNEQYV.